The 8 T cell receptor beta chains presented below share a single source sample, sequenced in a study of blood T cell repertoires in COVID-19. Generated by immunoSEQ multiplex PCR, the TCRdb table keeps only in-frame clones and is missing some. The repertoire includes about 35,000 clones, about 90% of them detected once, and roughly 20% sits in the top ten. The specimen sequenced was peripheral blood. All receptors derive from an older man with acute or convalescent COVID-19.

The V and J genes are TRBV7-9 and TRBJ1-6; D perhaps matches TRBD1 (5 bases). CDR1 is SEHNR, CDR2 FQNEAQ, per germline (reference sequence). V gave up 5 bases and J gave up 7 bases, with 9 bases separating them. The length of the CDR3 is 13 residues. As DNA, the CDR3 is TGTGCCAGCAGCACAGGTCTGAATTCACCCCTCCACTTT. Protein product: CASSTGLNSPLHF.

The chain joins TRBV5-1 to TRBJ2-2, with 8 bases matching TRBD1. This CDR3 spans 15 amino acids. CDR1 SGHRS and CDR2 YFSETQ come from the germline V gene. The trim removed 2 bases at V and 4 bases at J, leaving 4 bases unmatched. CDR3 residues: CASSFGTGPTGELFF. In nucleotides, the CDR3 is TGCGCCAGCAGCTTCGGGACAGGCCCCACCGGGGAGCTGTTTTTT.

CDR3: CASSQSWASAYEQYF. CDR3 bases: TGCGCCAGCAGTCAATCTTGGGCTTCGGCGTACGAGCAGTACTTC. The chain combines TRBV23-1 with TRBJ2-7; no clear D gene. TRBV23-1 is an ORF, and what it does is uncertain. The CDR3 contains 15 residues. Trimming left V 0 bases short and J 4 bases short, with 13 bases between.

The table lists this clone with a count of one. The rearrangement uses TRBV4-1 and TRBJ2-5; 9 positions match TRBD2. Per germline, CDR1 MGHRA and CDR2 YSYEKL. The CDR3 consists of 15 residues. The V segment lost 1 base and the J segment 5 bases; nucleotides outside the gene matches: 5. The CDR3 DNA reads TGCGCCAGCAGCCAAGGACTAGCGGAGGGCGAGACCCAGTACTTC. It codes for CASSQGLAEGETQYF.

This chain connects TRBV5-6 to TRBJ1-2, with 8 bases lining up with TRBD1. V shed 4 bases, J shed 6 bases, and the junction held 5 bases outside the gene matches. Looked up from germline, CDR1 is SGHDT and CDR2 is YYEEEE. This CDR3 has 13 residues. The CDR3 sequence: CASSKDRGHGYTF. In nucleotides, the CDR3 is TGTGCCAGCAGCAAAGACAGGGGACATGGCTACACCTTC. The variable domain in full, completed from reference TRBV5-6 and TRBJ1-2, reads DAGVTQSPTHLIKTRGQQVTLRCSPKSGHDTVSWYQQALGQGPQFIFQYYEEEERQRGNFPDRFSGHQFPNYSSELNVNALLLGDSALYLCASSKDRGHGYTFGSGTRLTVV.

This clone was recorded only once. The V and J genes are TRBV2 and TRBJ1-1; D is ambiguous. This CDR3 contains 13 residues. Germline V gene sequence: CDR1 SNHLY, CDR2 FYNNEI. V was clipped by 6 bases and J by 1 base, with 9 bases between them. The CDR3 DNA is TGTGCCAGCAGCCTCGGGGAGAACACTGAAGCTTTCTTT. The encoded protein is CASSLGENTEAFF.

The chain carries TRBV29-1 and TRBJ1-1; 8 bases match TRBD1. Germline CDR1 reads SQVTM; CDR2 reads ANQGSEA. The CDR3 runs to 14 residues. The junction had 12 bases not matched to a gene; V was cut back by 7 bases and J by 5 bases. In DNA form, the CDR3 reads TGCAGCGGTTGGACAGGGCTCTGGAGAACTGAAGCTTTCTTT. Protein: CSGWTGLWRTEAFF.

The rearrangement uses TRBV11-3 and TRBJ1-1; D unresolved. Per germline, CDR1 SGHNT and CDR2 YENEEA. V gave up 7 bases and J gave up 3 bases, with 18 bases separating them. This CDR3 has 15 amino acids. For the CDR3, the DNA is TGTGCCAGCACCCTCATCCCGGGCGGGGACACTGAAGCTTTCTTT. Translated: CASTLIPGGDTEAFF.